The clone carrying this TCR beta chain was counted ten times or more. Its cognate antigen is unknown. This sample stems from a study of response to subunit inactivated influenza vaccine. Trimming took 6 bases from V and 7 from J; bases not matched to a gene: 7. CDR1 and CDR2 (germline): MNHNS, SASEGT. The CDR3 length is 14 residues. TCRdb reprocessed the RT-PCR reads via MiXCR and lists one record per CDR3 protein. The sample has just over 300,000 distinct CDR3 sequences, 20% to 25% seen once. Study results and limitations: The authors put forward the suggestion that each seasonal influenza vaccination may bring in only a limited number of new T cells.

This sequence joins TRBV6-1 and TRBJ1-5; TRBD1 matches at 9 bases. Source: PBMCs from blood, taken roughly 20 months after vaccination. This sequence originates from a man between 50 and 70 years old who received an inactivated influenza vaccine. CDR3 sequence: CASSTGTGNQPQHF. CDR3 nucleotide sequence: TGTGCCAGCAGCACCGGGACAGGGAACCAGCCCCAGCATTTT.